The 15 T cell receptor beta chains reported below all come from one sample, sequenced in a study of blood T cell repertoires in COVID-19 (TCRdb year 2020). The library was generated by the immunoSEQ multiplex PCR assay. The clones in this table, taken by TCRdb from immuneACCESS, are in-frame only. Not every clone is retained; where verified, under half of the shortfall comes from an unresolved V gene, and the cause of the rest is unknown. Present in this sample are 150,000 to 200,000 clones, approximately 89% of which were seen just once. Around 2.6% of the sample lies in the top ten. Sequencing was carried out using peripheral blood. The receptors were sampled from a middle-aged man with active or convalescent COVID-19.

This clone was detected only once. The rearrangement joins TRBV7-9 to TRBJ2-1; 11 bases match TRBD1. With V trimmed by 4 bases and J by 5 bases, 1 base remained unmatched. The CDR3 is made up of 14 amino acids. Germline CDR1 is SEHNR and CDR2 is FQNEAQ (reference sequence). CDR3 DNA sequence: TGTGCCAGCAGCTGGGACAGGGGGGACAATGAGCAGTTCTTC. Its translation is CASSWDRGDNEQFF.

The genes are TRBV6-4 and TRBJ2-2, with TRBD1 matching 8 bases. This CDR3 is built from 15 residues. Germline V CDR1 and CDR2: MRHNA, SNTAGT. V shed 5 bases, J shed 1 base, and the junction held 3 bases outside the gene matches. This CDR3 is CASSPGTGNTGELFF. CDR3 sequence (DNA): TGTGCCAGCAGTCCCGGGACAGGGAACACCGGGGAGCTGTTTTTT.

The chain has TRBV27 and TRBJ1-6; the match to TRBD1 covers 10 bases. The CDR3 covers 17 residues. Germline V lookup: CDR1 MNHEY, CDR2 SMNVEV (reference sequence). The J segment lost 9 bases and the V segment lost 4 bases, leaving 12 bases of the junction unmatched. CDR3 amino acids: CASSYLRAGTGVSPLHF. The CDR3 nucleotides read TGTGCCAGCAGTTACCTGAGAGCCGGGACAGGGGTTTCACCCCTCCACTTT.

This chain joins TRBV13 and TRBJ2-1; tentative D call: TRBD2 (7 bases). The CDR3 has 14 residues. The V and J ends lost 5 bases and 6 bases respectively, with 14 bases between them. Germline values: CDR1 PRHDT, CDR2 FYEKMQ (reference sequence). The CDR3 nucleotides read TGTGCCAGCAGCCTCCGGGGGGCCGTCAATGAGCAGTTCTTC. Translation gives CASSLRGAVNEQFF. The variable domain in full, completed from reference TRBV13 and TRBJ2-1, reads AAGVIQSPRHLIKEKRETATLKCYPIPRHDTVYWYQQGPGQDPQFLISFYEKMQSDKGSIPDRFSAQQFSDYHSELNMSSLELGDSALYFCASSLRGAVNEQFFGPGTRLTVL.

The chain employs TRBV20-1 and TRBJ2-2; D is unclear. Germline V gene data show CDR1 as DFQATT and CDR2 as SNEGSKA (reference sequence). Trimming took 3 bases from V and 2 from J, leaving 10 bases between them. This CDR3 comprises 14 residues. Here the CDR3 reads CSASVTRNTGELFF. The CDR3 region has the DNA TGCAGTGCTAGTGTAACCAGAAACACCGGGGAGCTGTTTTTT.

The sample holds one count of this clone. The chain carries TRBV6-5 and TRBJ1-2, with D possibly matching TRBD1 (5 bases). Trimming removed 0 bases at V and 12 bases at J, with 17 bases between. Per germline, CDR1 MNHEY and CDR2 SVGAGI. This CDR3 has 14 amino acids. Here the CDR3 reads CASSYSPRAATHTF. CDR3 nucleotide sequence: TGTGCCAGCAGTTACTCTCCCAGGGCAGCCACTCACACCTTC.

The rearrangement links TRBV27 to TRBJ1-2; 8 bases line up with TRBD1. Germline CDR1 reads MNHEY; CDR2 reads SMNVEV (reference sequence). CDR3 length: 14 amino acids. The ends lost 5 bases at V and 5 bases at J; junction bases unmatched: 7. CDR3 nucleotide sequence: TGTGCCAGCAGTCCAAGAGACAGGGGATATGGCTACACCTTC. Its protein is CASSPRDRGYGYTF.

J is TRBJ2-1 and V is TRBV27; no clear D gene. The germline V gene has CDR1 MNHEY and CDR2 SMNVEV (reference sequence). The CDR3 sequence is 13 residues long. Trimming pared 6 bases from V and 6 bases from J, leaving 12 bases between. In DNA form, the CDR3 reads TGTGCCAGCAGCCCATCATACGGCAATGAGCAGTTCTTC. Translation: CASSPSYGNEQFF.

V usage is TRBV7-3 and J usage is TRBJ2-2; the D gene is possibly TRBD1 (6 bases). The germline CDR1 and CDR2 sequences are SGHTA and FQGTGA. The CDR3 extends over 15 amino acids. The ends were cut back, 2 bases at V and 3 bases at J, with 10 bases in the middle. CDR3 nucleotide sequence: TGTGCCAGCAGCTTACAGGGGAAAGACACCGGGGAGCTGTTTTTT. It yields the protein CASSLQGKDTGELFF. Full variable domain (rest looked up from reference TRBV7-3 and TRBJ2-2): GAGVSQTPSNKVTEKGKYVELRCDPISGHTALYWYRQSLGQGPEFLIYFQGTGAADDSGLPNDRFFAVRPEGSVSTLKIQRTERGDSAVYLCASSLQGKDTGELFFGEGSRLTVL.

A word on this clone: The same CDR3 arises from other DNA sequences in this sample as well. The J gene is TRBJ1-2, the V gene TRBV19; D is undetermined. V dropped 1 base and J dropped 8 bases, with 11 bases sitting between them. The CDR3 has 13 amino acids. CDR1 LNHDA and CDR2 SQIVND come from the germline V gene (reference sequence). The chain's CDR3 is CASSIGSGDGYTF. The CDR3 region has the DNA TGTGCCAGTAGTATAGGTTCAGGTGACGGCTACACCTTC. Supplemented by reference TRBV19 and TRBJ1-2, the full variable domain reads DGGITQSPKYLFRKEGQNVTLSCEQNLNHDAMYWYRQDPGQGLRLIYYSQIVNDFQKGDIAEGYSVSREKKESFPLTVTSAQKNPTAFYLCASSIGSGDGYTFGSGTRLTVV.

The chain is built from TRBV5-4 and TRBJ1-5, with 10 bases identical to TRBD1. Germline V lookup: CDR1 SGHNT, CDR2 YYREEE (reference sequence). This CDR3 is built from 16 residues. V gave up 3 bases and J gave up 4 bases; unmatched junction bases: 7. CDR3 DNA sequence: TGTGCCAGCAGCTCCTCGGGGGACAGGGGAAATCAGCCCCAGCATTTT. Protein product: CASSSSGDRGNQPQHF.

The rearrangement uses TRBV4-1 and TRBJ1-2; D is possibly TRBD1 (5 bases). This CDR3 is built from 14 residues. Germline CDR1 reads MGHRA; CDR2 reads YSYEKL. Trimming cost V 1 base and J 3 bases, with 9 bases left between them. The CDR3 nucleotides read TGCGCCAGCAGCCAAGGGAGGGGTGACTATGGCTACACCTTC. This gives the protein CASSQGRGDYGYTF.

The gene calls are TRBV11-2 and TRBJ1-2, with D perhaps TRBD1 (5 bases). V was clipped by 0 bases and J by 0 bases, with 5 bases between them. The CDR3 length is 14 residues. CDR1 and CDR2 from the germline V gene are SGHAT and FQNNGV. The CDR3 bases are TGTGCCAGCAGCTTAGAGACAGCTAACTATGGCTACACCTTC. Protein: CASSLETANYGYTF.

This chain uses TRBV6-5 with TRBJ1-6; 8 bases are shared with TRBD1. V lost 8 bases, J lost 5 bases, and 8 bases stayed unmatched. CDR1 is MNHEY, CDR2 SVGAGI, per germline. The CDR3 has 15 residues. CDR3 nucleotides: TGTGCCAGCCGAATGACAGGGGAGAATAATTCACCCCTCCACTTT. Translation gives CASRMTGENNSPLHF.

The chain employs TRBV27 and TRBJ1-6; 7 positions match TRBD1. Germline-derived CDR1 and CDR2 are MNHEY and SMNVEV (reference sequence). The V and J ends lost 5 bases and 6 bases, in that order; junction bases with no gene match: 13. The CDR3 contains 17 residues. CDR3 loop: CASSPLTTGTSNSPLHF. CDR3 nucleotide sequence: TGTGCCAGCAGTCCTTTAACGACAGGGACGAGTAATTCACCCCTCCACTTT.